These T cell receptor beta chains were read from a single sample in a study of blood T cell repertoires in COVID-19. The protocol was immunoSEQ multiplex PCR, while the TCRdb copy is restricted to in-frame clones and leaves out a portion. Among almost 100,000 clones, around nine tenths were seen once, and the ten largest hold about a tenth. The sample was peripheral blood. The receptors were sampled from a man aged 50 or older with acute or convalescent COVID-19. CDR3s include the opening cysteine and the closing phenylalanine or tryptophan. Each record gives: D gene, J gene, V gene, clone size, CDR3 protein, CDR3 DNA. D genes are given only for firm matches. Expanded clones get a size class; other rows say once, few or many, or leave the size out.

-,TRBJ2-7,TRBV25-1,once,CATGVGHEQYF,TGTGCCACCGGAGTGGGGCACGAGCAGTACTTC
TRBD2,TRBJ2-1,TRBV6-5,-,CASSYSSGRVDEQFF,TGTGCCAGCAGTTACTCGAGCGGGAGAGTCGATGAGCAGTTCTTC
-,TRBJ2-1,TRBV19,-,CASSITPLANEQFF,TGTGCCAGTAGTATTACCCCACTAGCCAATGAGCAGTTCTTC
-,TRBJ2-3,TRBV5-1,-,CASSFSPAGPESDTQYF,TGCGCCAGCAGCTTCTCTCCGGCAGGTCCAGAGTCAGATACGCAGTATTTT
TRBD2,TRBJ2-3,TRBV4-1,-,CASSLLAGAGDTQYF,TGCGCCAGCAGCTTACTAGCGGGAGCGGGCGATACGCAGTATTTT
-,TRBJ1-2,TRBV7-8,-,CASSLTGRYYGYTF,TGTGCCAGCAGCTTAACAGGACGGTACTATGGCTACACCTTC
TRBD2,TRBJ2-5,TRBV7-2,-,CASILGLAGYQETQYF,TGTGCCAGCATCCTAGGGCTAGCGGGGTACCAAGAGACCCAGTACTTC
TRBD2,TRBJ2-2,TRBV5-6,-,CASSEASGATGELFF,TGTGCCAGCAGCGAGGCTAGCGGTGCGACCGGGGAGCTGTTTTTT
-,TRBJ2-7,TRBV12-3/TRBV12-4,-,CASSSGLSYEQYF,TGTGCCAGCAGTTCAGGCCTCTCCTACGAGCAGTACTTC
-,TRBJ1-1,TRBV10-3,once,CAIRAVQGTEAFF,TGTGCCATCAGGGCGGTGCAGGGCACTGAAGCTTTCTTT
TRBD1,TRBJ1-1,TRBV19,-,CASSTQDRKGTEAFF,TGTGCCAGTAGTACACAGGACAGGAAGGGCACTGAAGCTTTCTTT
TRBD2,TRBJ2-3,TRBV10-1,-,CASSATLAGLDTQYF,TGCGCCAGCAGTGCTACACTAGCGGGATTAGATACGCAGTATTTT
-,TRBJ1-1,TRBV19,-,CASSALDSGQWKAFF,TGTGCCAGTAGTGCGCTTGACAGCGGGCAATGGAAAGCTTTCTTT
-,TRBJ2-3,TRBV3-1/TRBV3-2,-,CASSLDLDTQYF,TGTGCCAGCAGCCTGGACTTGGATACGCAGTATTTT
TRBD2,TRBJ2-7,TRBV6-2/TRBV6-3,few,CASSYSARTSGTYEQYF,TGTGCCAGCAGTTACTCGGCGAGGACTAGCGGGACCTACGAGCAGTACTTC
-,TRBJ1-3,TRBV6-1,-,CASSEFVRRNTIYF,TGTGCCAGCAGTGAATTTGTCAGAAGAAACACCATATATTTT
-,TRBJ1-5,TRBV6-1,once,CASSEYPTVSNQPQHF,TGTGCCAGCAGTGAATACCCGACAGTAAGCAATCAGCCCCAGCATTTT
TRBD2,TRBJ2-7,TRBV12-3/TRBV12-4,-,CASRLAGYEQYF,TGTGCCAGCAGGCTAGCGGGATACGAGCAGTACTTC
TRBD2,TRBJ2-7,TRBV15,-,CATSRDREGLEYF,TGTGCCACCAGCAGAGATAGGGAGGGACTAGAGTACTTC
TRBD2,TRBJ2-7,TRBV14,-,CASSHSDGGFYEQYF,TGTGCCAGCAGCCACTCGGACGGGGGGTTCTACGAGCAGTACTTC
-,TRBJ2-7,TRBV5-1,-,CASSLGLALSYEQYF,TGCGCCAGCAGCTTGGGGCTAGCGCTCTCCTACGAGCAGTACTTC
TRBD1,TRBJ1-2,TRBV29-1,-,CSVGETGNYGYTF,TGCAGCGTTGGGGAGACAGGGAACTATGGCTACACCTTC
-,TRBJ2-4,TRBV11-3,-,CASSLEYVTDLAKNIQYF,TGTGCCAGCAGCTTAGAGTACGTCACAGACCTAGCCAAAAACATTCAGTACTTC
TRBD2,TRBJ2-3,TRBV19,once,CASSFGTSGSTDTQYF,TGTGCCAGTAGTTTCGGGACTAGCGGTAGCACAGATACGCAGTATTTT
TRBD1,TRBJ1-6,TRBV2,-,CASNFGQGNSPLHF,TGTGCCAGCAATTTCGGACAGGGTAATTCACCTCTCCACTTT
-,TRBJ1-2,TRBV15,few,CATSREEGRGGYTF,TGTGCCACCAGCAGAGAGGAGGGACGAGGTGGCTACACCTTC